This T cell receptor beta chain is from a study of CD8+ T cells in alopecia areata. V gave up 4 bases and J gave up 1 base; unmatched junction bases: 8. This CDR3 region has 17 residues. Germline CDR1 SGHTA, CDR2 FQGNSA. As for treatment: oral pan-JAK inhibitor, 5-10 mg twice daily. RNA, once extracted, was reverse transcribed into cDNA for use as the sequencing template. Measured with immunoSEQ multiplex PCR; TCRdb has only the in-frame clones, and not every one. The sample lists 200,000 to 250,000 clones, about 50% occurring once. Source: CD4+ T cells sorted from blood, taken at week 4, from a patient treated with tofacitinib. The sequence was obtained from a human donor with alopecia areata. The genes are TRBV7-2 and TRBJ2-7; 12 nucleotides line up with TRBD2. The CDR3 bases are TGTGCCAGCAGCTCAACTGGGACTAGCGGGTTTTCCTACGAGCAGTACTTC. It yields the protein CASSSTGTSGFSYEQYF.